This T cell receptor (beta chain) derives from a study of T cell clonotyping in hematopoietic cell transplantation. Data came from immunoSEQ multiplex PCR; TCRdb stores just in-frame clones and leaves some out. This table holds 6,000 or so clones, roughly 32% found once. V dropped 2 bases and J dropped 5; count of bases not matched to a gene: 13. The CDR3 runs 17 residues. Germline V lookup: CDR1 GTSNPN, CDR2 SVGIG (reference sequence). Samples: about 28 days before transplant, then days 30, 100 and 180 after. Study observations and caveats: Recipient TCR diversity dropped after transplant; expanded clonotypes rose from day 30 to 180. Few recipient clonotypes overlapped donors; over 95% were de novo at given depth. Cells were unsorted, so CD4 and CD8 contributions were not separated.

Of note for this clone: Its antigen remains unknown.

The receptor was derived from a female patient between 50 and 59 years old who had an allogeneic stem cell transplant from an unrelated donor, so the T cells may come from the graft donor. Some clones in this sample may be carry-over from other donors' samples. This specimen consisted of peripheral blood mononuclear cells, obtained 30 days after allogeneic stem cell transplant. This rearrangement joins TRBV30 to TRBJ1-5; 9 nucleotides match TRBD1. The CDR3 sequence is CAWSRDRVRTGDQPQHF. The DNA for the CDR3 is TGTGCCTGGAGTCGGGACAGGGTGAGGACTGGGGATCAGCCCCAGCATTTT.